Listed here are 18 T cell receptor beta chains from one sample, sequenced in a study of control samples from healthy donors and cancer patients. Data came from immunoSEQ multiplex PCR; TCRdb stores just in-frame clones and leaves some out. This table holds about 120,000 clones, around 89% found once. The sample was blood. These receptor sequences come from a man aged 45-65 years in good health.

The rearrangement uses TRBV18 and TRBJ2-3, with D possibly matching TRBD2 (5 bases). V was shortened by 3 bases and J by 3 bases, with 16 bases between the two germline ends. The germline gives CDR1 KGHSH, CDR2 LQKENI. The CDR3 is made up of 16 amino acids. CDR3 sequence reads: CASSPSVVATTDTQYF. The DNA of the CDR3 is TGTGCCAGCTCACCCTCGGTGGTAGCGACGACAGATACGCAGTATTTT.

Here the CDR3 reads CASSVEGAPRTGANVLTF. CDR3 nucleotides: TGTGCCAGCAGCGTAGAGGGGGCCCCGAGGACTGGGGCCAACGTCCTGACTTTC. The chain recombines TRBV9 with TRBJ2-6, with TRBD1 matching 7 bases. CDR3 length equals 18 residues. CDR1 and CDR2 (germline): SGDLS, YYNGEE. V shed 0 bases, J shed 2 bases, and the junction held 8 bases outside the gene matches.

The CDR3 loop is CAISEEGRSTEAFF. CDR3 DNA: TGTGCCATCAGTGAGGAGGGACGGAGCACTGAAGCTTTCTTT. The rearrangement uses TRBV10-3 and TRBJ1-1, with D perhaps TRBD1 (5 bases). Germline loops: CDR1 ENHRY, CDR2 SYGVKD. V lost 2 bases and J 4 bases, leaving 11 bases between the germline ends. The CDR3 is made up of 14 amino acids.

The chain links TRBV2 to TRBJ1-2; no clear D. Trimming removed 8 bases at V and 4 bases at J, with 14 bases between. The CDR3 has 13 residues. Germline CDR1 SNHLY, CDR2 FYNNEI. The CDR3 nucleotides read TGTGCCAGCGATGAGAGGAGCTCCTATGGCTACACCTTC. Protein sequence: CASDERSSYGYTF.

V is TRBV30 and J is TRBJ1-1; perhaps TRBD1 as D (5 bases). The CDR3 spans 17 residues. Germline V lookup: CDR1 GTSNPN, CDR2 SVGIG (reference sequence). V gave up 0 bases and J gave up 1 base, with 18 bases separating them. DNA for the CDR3: TGTGCCTGGAGTGTAGGGGTGAAGAACAACTCGAACACTGAAGCTTTCTTT. Translating it yields CAWSVGVKNNSNTEAFF.

The chain uses TRBV6-2 or TRBV6-3 and TRBJ2-7; perhaps TRBD2 as D (5 bases). The germline V gene has CDR1 MNHEY and CDR2 SVGEGT. The CDR3 has 14 residues. V gave up 0 bases and J gave up 2 bases, with 8 bases separating them. CDR3 in amino acids: CASSYSPGTYEQYF. Here the CDR3 DNA reads TGTGCCAGCAGTTACTCTCCCGGGACCTACGAGCAGTACTTC.

The V gene is TRBV30, the J gene TRBJ2-2; the D is unclear. Trimming left V 1 base short and J 1 base short, with 4 bases between. The CDR3 sequence is 13 residues long. In germline, CDR1 is GTSNPN, CDR2 SVGIG (reference sequence). DNA of the CDR3: TGTGCCTGGAGTGGGCAGAACACCGGGGAGCTGTTTTTT. Amino acid sequence: CAWSGQNTGELFF.

The genes are TRBV6-1 and TRBJ1-2, with a possible D match to TRBD1 (6 bases). Trimming took off 1 base at V and 5 bases at J, with 17 bases between the two ends. Germline V gene lookup returns CDR1 MNHNS and CDR2 SASEGT. The CDR3 covers 16 residues. In nucleotides, the CDR3 is TGTGCCAGCAGTGAAGGCCCTAGGGGGGCGGGTTATGGCTACACCTTC. It is translated as CASSEGPRGAGYGYTF.

The CDR3 DNA sequence: TGTGCCAGCAGCTTGAGGGACACCTTCGATGAGCAGTTCTTC. Protein product: CASSLRDTFDEQFF. The V call is TRBV5-4, the J call TRBJ2-1; possibly TRBD1 for D (6 bases). Germline values: CDR1 SGHNT, CDR2 YYREEE (reference sequence). V lost 1 base, J lost 8 bases, and 13 bases lay in between. The CDR3 length is 14 residues.

The rearrangement links TRBV2 to TRBJ1-6; weak D call: TRBD1 (6 bases). Trimming cost V 6 bases and J 9 bases, with 15 bases left between them. Per the germline V gene, CDR1 is SNHLY and CDR2 is FYNNEI. This CDR3 has 14 amino acids. In nucleotides, the CDR3 is TGTGCCAGCAGGCGGGACACCGGTATTTCACCCCTCCACTTT. Amino acid sequence: CASRRDTGISPLHF.

V gene TRBV6-6 combines with J gene TRBJ1-1; 9 bases are a match to TRBD1. With V trimmed by 6 bases and J by 1 base, 9 bases remained unmatched. CDR1 is MNHNY, CDR2 SVGAGI, per germline (reference sequence). This CDR3 has 16 residues. The CDR3 DNA reads TGTGCCAGCAGCCCCCAACCGGGACAGGGGAACACTGAAGCTTTCTTT. Translation: CASSPQPGQGNTEAFF.

The chain joins TRBV30 to TRBJ2-3, with D perhaps TRBD1 or TRBD2 (7 bases each). Trimming pared 4 bases from V and 6 bases from J, leaving 17 bases between. This CDR3 is built from 14 residues. Per germline, CDR1 GTSNPN and CDR2 SVGIG (reference sequence). The CDR3 reads CAWTWGGGADTQYF. The DNA of the CDR3 is TGTGCCTGGACCTGGGGAGGGGGCGCGGATACGCAGTATTTT. The complete variable domain, with remaining parts taken from reference TRBV30 and TRBJ2-3, reads SQTIHQWPATLVQPVGSPLSLECTVEGTSNPNLYWYRQAAGRGLQLLFYSVGIGQISSEVPQNLSASRPQDRQFILSSKKLLLSDSGFYLCAWTWGGGADTQYFGPGTRLTVL.

The rearrangement uses TRBV6-1 and TRBJ1-6; perhaps TRBD1 as D (5 bases). V lost 2 bases to trimming and J lost 10 bases, with 18 bases between them. Per the germline V gene, CDR1 is MNHNS and CDR2 is SASEGT. This CDR3 has 16 amino acids. Here the CDR3 reads CASSELGGQGGSPLHF. DNA of the CDR3: TGTGCCAGCAGTGAATTAGGAGGGCAGGGAGGATCACCCCTCCACTTT.

V and J are TRBV18 and TRBJ2-1; the match to TRBD1 covers 10 bases. The trim removed 6 bases at V and 6 bases at J, leaving 8 bases unmatched. Germline CDR1 KGHSH, CDR2 LQKENI. The CDR3 is 15 residues long. The CDR3 DNA sequence: TGTGCCAGCTCGGAGTGGGACAGGGGAGCCAATGAGCAGTTCTTC. This sequence encodes CASSEWDRGANEQFF.

This chain connects TRBV9 to TRBJ1-2; TRBD1 matches 9 bases. J was trimmed by 4 bases and V by 0 bases; bases with no gene match: 1. CDR3 length: 14 amino acids. Germline values: CDR1 SGDLS, CDR2 YYNGEE. For the CDR3, the DNA is TGTGCCAGCAGCGTAGAACAGGGGGCCTATGGCTACACCTTC. Encoded protein: CASSVEQGAYGYTF.

This chain uses TRBV6-2 or TRBV6-3 with TRBJ1-5; the D is unclear. In germline, CDR1 is MNHEY, CDR2 SVGEGT. V lost 1 base and J 5 bases, leaving 6 bases between the germline ends. The CDR3 has 13 amino acids. CDR3 amino acids: CASSYFRDQPQHF. CDR3 DNA sequence: TGTGCCAGCAGTTACTTTAGGGATCAGCCCCAGCATTTT.

The V call is TRBV2, the J call TRBJ1-1; the match to TRBD1 covers 9 bases. CDR1 is SNHLY and CDR2 is FYNNEI in the germline V gene. The length of the CDR3 is 14 residues. V shed 4 bases and J 4 bases; nucleotides not matched to a gene: 4. In nucleotides, the CDR3 is TGTGCCAGCAGTGCGGGACAGGGCGGCACTGAAGCTTTCTTT. This gives the protein CASSAGQGGTEAFF.

On this clone: The sample contains more than one DNA sequence encoding this CDR3. The rearrangement uses TRBV10-3 and TRBJ2-1, with 7 positions matching TRBD1. The CDR3 totals 14 residues. Germline-derived CDR1 and CDR2 are ENHRY and SYGVKD. V was pared by 4 bases and J by 5 bases, with 5 bases of the junction left unmatched. Written as DNA, the CDR3 is TGTGCCATCAGTGGAGACAGGGACAACAATGAGCAGTTCTTC. Translated, it gives CAISGDRDNNEQFF.